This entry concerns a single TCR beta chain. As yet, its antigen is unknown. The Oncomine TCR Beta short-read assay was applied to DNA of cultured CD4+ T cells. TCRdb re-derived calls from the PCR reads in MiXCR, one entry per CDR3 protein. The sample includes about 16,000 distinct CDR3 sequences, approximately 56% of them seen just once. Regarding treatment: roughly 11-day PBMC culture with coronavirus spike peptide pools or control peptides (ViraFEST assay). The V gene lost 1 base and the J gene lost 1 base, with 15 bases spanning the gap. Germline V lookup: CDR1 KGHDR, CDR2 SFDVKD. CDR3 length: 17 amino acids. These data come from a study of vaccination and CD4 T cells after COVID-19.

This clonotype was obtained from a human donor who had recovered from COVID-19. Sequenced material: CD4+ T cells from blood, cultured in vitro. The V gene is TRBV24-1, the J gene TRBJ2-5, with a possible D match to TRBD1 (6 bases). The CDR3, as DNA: TGTGCCACCAGTGATTTACCGCGGACAGCGGCCCAAGAGACCCAGTACTTC. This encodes CATSDLPRTAAQETQYF.